This entry is about one T cell receptor beta chain. Its specificity is not known. Germline CDR1 is MGHRA and CDR2 is YSYEKL. The V and J ends lost 5 bases and 2 bases, in that order; junction bases with no gene match: 17. The CDR3 consists of 18 residues. Via MiXCR, TCRdb re-called the 5' RACE reads, giving one row per CDR3 protein. In the table there are around 300,000 distinct CDR3 sequences, roughly a fifth of which are singletons. This record belongs to a study of T-cell memory formation after mild COVID-19. For the study at large: TCR clusters largely stayed donor specific. Study-wide points: A subset of responding clones appeared in pre-infection memory, suggesting cross-reactive memory joined. For second-wave clones that peaked at day 37, SARS-CoV-2 specificity went unverified.

Material: PBMCs or a T cell subset sorted from them (not recorded which). The chain links TRBV4-1 to TRBJ1-2; TRBD1 matches 7 bases. The sequence was obtained from a man aged 18-30 years who had mild COVID-19 (a few samples of this study predate the infection). Cell type and time point are not known. The CDR3 here is CASSLRGGFRDRNYGYTF. The CDR3 DNA reads as TGCGCCAGCAGCTTGAGAGGTGGTTTTCGGGACAGAAACTATGGCTACACCTTC.